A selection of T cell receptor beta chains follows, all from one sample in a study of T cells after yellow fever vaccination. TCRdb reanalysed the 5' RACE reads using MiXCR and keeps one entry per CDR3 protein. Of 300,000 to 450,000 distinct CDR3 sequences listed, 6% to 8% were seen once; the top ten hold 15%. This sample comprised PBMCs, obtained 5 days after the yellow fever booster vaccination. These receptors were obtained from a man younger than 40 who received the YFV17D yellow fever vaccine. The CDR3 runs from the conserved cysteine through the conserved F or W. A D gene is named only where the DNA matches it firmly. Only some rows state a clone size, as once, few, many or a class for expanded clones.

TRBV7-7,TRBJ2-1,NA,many,TGTGCTAGCAGCCCCTACGTAGCGGTCCCCACCGATGAGCAGTTCTTC,CASSPYVAVPTDEQFF
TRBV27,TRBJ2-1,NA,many,TGTGCCAGCAGTCCCCTAGCGCGAAGCTCCTACAATGAGCAGTTCTTC,CASSPLARSSYNEQFF
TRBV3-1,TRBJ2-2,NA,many,TGTGCCAGCAGTTCGCAAAGGGTCCCCGGGGAGCTGTTTTTT,CASSSQRVPGELFF
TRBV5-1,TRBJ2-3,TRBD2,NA,TGCGCCAGCAGCTTGTCGCCTAGCGGAACTAGCACAGATACGCAGTATTTT,CASSLSPSGTSTDTQYF
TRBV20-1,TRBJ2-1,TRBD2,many,TGCAGTGCTAGCCTAGCGGGAGTGAATGAGCAGTTCTTC,CSASLAGVNEQFF
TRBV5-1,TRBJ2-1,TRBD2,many,TGCGCCAGCAGAGAATTAGCGGGATACAACAATGAGCAGTTCTTC,CASRELAGYNNEQFF
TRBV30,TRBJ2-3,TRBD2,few,TGTGCCTGGAGGTGGAGCGGGAGGGCACCATTACTTAGCACAGATACGCAGTATTTT,CAWRWSGRAPLLSTDTQYF
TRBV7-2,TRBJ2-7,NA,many,TGTGCCAGCAGCTTAAGCGGTCGAAGCTCCTACGAGCAGTACTTC,CASSLSGRSSYEQYF
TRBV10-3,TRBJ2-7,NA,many,TGTGCCATCAGTGCGCAGGGCTCCTACGAGCAGTACTTC,CAISAQGSYEQYF
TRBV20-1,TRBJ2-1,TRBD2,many,TGCAGTGCTGGGAGGGGAGGCGATGAGCAGTTCTTC,CSAGRGGDEQFF
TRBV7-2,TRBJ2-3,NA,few,TGTGCCAGCAGCTCGCAGTCTAGCACAGATACGCAGTATTTT,CASSSQSSTDTQYF
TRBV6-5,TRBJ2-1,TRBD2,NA,TGTGCCAGCAGTTGGGGACTAGATCGAGGTGAGCAGTTCTTC,CASSWGLDRGEQFF
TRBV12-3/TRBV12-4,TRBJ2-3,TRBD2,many,TGTGCCAGCAGTTTTAGGCGGGGGAATACGCAGTATTTT,CASSFRRGNTQYF
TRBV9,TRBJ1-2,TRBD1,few,TGTGCCAGCAGCATTGAAGGACAGGGATACTATGGCTACACCTTC,CASSIEGQGYYGYTF
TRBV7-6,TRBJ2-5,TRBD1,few,TGTGCCAGCAGCTCGACAGGGGTGGAGACCCAGTACTTC,CASSSTGVETQYF
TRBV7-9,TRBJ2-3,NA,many,TGTGCCAGCAGCTTAGCCAGGGGAGGCACAGATACGCAGTATTTT,CASSLARGGTDTQYF
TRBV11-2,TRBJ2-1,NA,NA,TGTGCCAGCAGCTTCGGGCCGGCCGGTAATGAGCAGTTCTTC,CASSFGPAGNEQFF
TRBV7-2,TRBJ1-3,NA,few,TGTGCCAGCAGCTTACGGCCGGGCCCTGGAAACACCATATATTTT,CASSLRPGPGNTIYF
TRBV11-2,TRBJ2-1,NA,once,TGTGCCAGCAGCTTAGATCTCCTAGTTACGGATGAGCAGTTCTTC,CASSLDLLVTDEQFF